One sample yielded the 25 T cell receptor beta chains listed below, sequenced in a study of human T cells and chemical hapten exposure. This sample's time point: pre-sensitization, week 0. Treatment indicated: therapeutic diphenylcyclopropenone sensitization with weekly scalp DPC. TCRdb redid the calling of the RACE reads with MiXCR, one entry per CDR3 protein. The top ten hold over 1% of the sample, which has some 38,000 distinct CDR3 sequences, 6% to 9.5% seen once. The source was whole blood, collected in connection with sensitization to the hapten diphenylcyclopropenone (DPC). The receptors derive from a woman aged 45 to 65 with alopecia areata. Some clones in this sample may be carry-over from other donors' samples.

This chain connects TRBV7-2 to TRBJ1-6; the D gene is possibly TRBD1 (5 bases). V was pared by 0 bases and J by 10 bases, with 13 bases between. The CDR3 totals 15 residues. Germline-derived CDR1 and CDR2 are SGHTA and FQGNSA. As DNA, the CDR3 is TGTGCCAGCAGCTTAGCGTGGGGGACGGGCTCACCCCTCCACTTT. Translation gives CASSLAWGTGSPLHF.

In this sample, this clonotype turned up many times. The rearrangement joins TRBV7-3 to TRBJ2-7; D tentatively reads TRBD1 or TRBD2 (5 bases each). In germline, CDR1 is SGHTA, CDR2 FQGTGA. The germline V and J ends were trimmed by 3 bases and 5 bases, with 11 bases remaining between them. This CDR3 is built from 13 residues. The CDR3 here is CASSLSGADEQYF. The CDR3 region has the DNA TGTGCCAGCAGCTTGTCCGGGGCCGACGAGCAGTACTTC.

This clonotype was recorded many times. J is TRBJ2-3 and V is TRBV10-3; D gene uncertain. Between the trimmed V and J ends, which lost 0 bases and 0 bases, there was a span of 7 bases. From germline, CDR1 is ENHRY and CDR2 SYGVKD. This CDR3 has 15 amino acids. The CDR3 region has the DNA TGTGCCATCAGTGAGTCGCTGGGGAGCACAGATACGCAGTATTTT. Translating it yields CAISESLGSTDTQYF.

There are many counts of this clonotype. J is TRBJ1-5 and V is TRBV7-2; 8 nucleotides line up with TRBD1. This CDR3 region has 15 residues. The V segment lost 5 bases and the J segment 11 bases; nucleotides outside the gene matches: 14. Germline V gene sequence: CDR1 SGHTA, CDR2 FQGNSA. The CDR3 region has the DNA TGTGCCAGCAGCCCCCGACAGGGGCTCGCGGTAGCCCAGCATTTT. It specifies CASSPRQGLAVAQHF.

Ten or more counts support this clonotype. V and J are TRBV7-9 and TRBJ1-1; unclear D gene. The germline V and J ends were trimmed by 5 bases and 10 bases, with 14 bases remaining between them. Germline lookup yields CDR1 SEHNR and CDR2 FQNEAQ (reference sequence). The CDR3 extends over 12 amino acids. As DNA, the CDR3 is TGTGCCAGCAGCCCGACGTCGACCAGAGCTTTCTTT. Its protein product is CASSPTSTRAFF.

Many counts were recorded for this clonotype. V and J are TRBV29-1 and TRBJ2-7; D unresolved. The CDR3 is 12 amino acids. CDR1 SQVTM and CDR2 ANQGSEA come from the germline V gene. V was clipped by 4 bases and J by 0 bases, with 7 bases between them. The CDR3 DNA is TGCAGCGTTGGGCCAGGCTCCTACGAGCAGTACTTC. Residues: CSVGPGSYEQYF.

There are a few counts of this clonotype. The CDR3: CASSLDGGYGTEAFF. The DNA for the CDR3 is TGTGCCAGCAGCTTGGATGGGGGCTATGGAACTGAAGCTTTCTTT. V and J are TRBV5-6 and TRBJ1-1, with TRBD1 as a possible D gene (6 bases). Germline CDR1 reads SGHDT; CDR2 reads YYEEEE. V was trimmed by 0 bases and J by 5 bases, leaving 14 bases between them. This CDR3 has 15 residues.

This clonotype was recorded at least ten times. The chain has TRBV9 and TRBJ1-2; 7 bases map to TRBD1. With V trimmed by 3 bases and J by 6 bases, 5 bases remained unmatched. This CDR3 is built from 13 residues. The germline V gene has CDR1 SGDLS and CDR2 YYNGEE. The CDR3 protein is CASSARDRHGYTF. In DNA form, the CDR3 reads TGTGCCAGCAGCGCCCGGGACAGACATGGCTACACCTTC.

This clonotype has at least ten counts. The chain has TRBV7-3 and TRBJ2-7; D remains ambiguous. CDR1 is SGHTA, CDR2 FQGTGA, per germline. V shed 1 base and J shed 5 bases, with 12 bases lying between them. This CDR3 contains 14 residues. CDR3 DNA: TGTGCCAGCAGCTTAATCGGTGGGATGGACGAGCAGTACTTC. This gives the protein CASSLIGGMDEQYF.

There are a few counts of this clonotype. The rearrangement links TRBV6-5 to TRBJ1-1, with a weak D call TRBD1 (5 bases). The CDR3 loop spans 17 amino acids. The germline V gene encodes CDR1 MNHEY and CDR2 SVGAGI. The ends were cut back, 2 bases at V and 1 base at J, with 17 bases in the middle. The CDR3 DNA reads TGTGCCAGCAGTTACCAACCCCCAGGGAGTCGGAACACTGAAGCTTTCTTT. Translated, it gives CASSYQPPGSRNTEAFF.

The V and J genes are TRBV12-3 or TRBV12-4 and TRBJ2-7; possible D gene TRBD1, 6 bases. Deletions cut 1 base from V and 2 bases from J, with 12 bases between. The CDR3 contains 15 residues. The CDR3 region is CASSLGQAGAYEQYF. The CDR3 bases are TGTGCCAGCAGTTTAGGTCAGGCAGGGGCCTACGAGCAGTACTTC.

In its sample, this clonotype was seen many times. The CDR3: CSARDRADYGYTF. DNA for the CDR3: TGCAGTGCCCGCGATCGTGCTGACTATGGCTACACCTTC. V is TRBV20-1 and J is TRBJ1-2; D is undetermined. V was pared by 6 bases and J by 3 bases, with 14 bases between. The CDR3 spans 13 residues. Germline V gene lookup returns CDR1 DFQATT and CDR2 SNEGSKA (reference sequence).

In its sample, this clonotype was seen many times. The CDR3 loop is CASSLTSGGGETQYF. CDR3 DNA sequence: TGTGCCAGCAGTCTGACTAGCGGAGGGGGAGAGACCCAGTACTTC. The chain recombines TRBV6-2 or TRBV6-3 with TRBJ2-5; TRBD2 matches at 9 bases. The CDR3 loop spans 15 amino acids. The germline V gene encodes CDR1 MNHEY and CDR2 SVGEGT. Trimming cost V 5 bases and J 4 bases; bases outside gene matches: 8.

This clonotype was detected ten times or more. The chain couples TRBV29-1 to TRBJ1-2, with D possibly TRBD1 on 5 matching bases. CDR3 size: 11 residues. Per the germline V gene, CDR1 is SQVTM and CDR2 is ANQGSEA. Between the trimmed V and J ends, which lost 5 bases and 4 bases, there was a span of 8 bases. The CDR3 spells CSVRQGYGYTF. The DNA for the CDR3 is TGCAGCGTTCGTCAGGGCTATGGCTACACCTTC.

This clonotype was seen a handful of times. The chain is built from TRBV29-1 and TRBJ2-1, with 8 bases identical to TRBD1. The V gene end was trimmed by 5 bases and the J gene end by 7 bases; junction bases not matched to a gene: 4. This CDR3 region has 12 residues. Germline CDR1 reads SQVTM; CDR2 reads ANQGSEA. CDR3 sequence (DNA): TGCAGCGTTTCAGGGGGCGCGAATGAGCAGTTCTTC. It specifies CSVSGGANEQFF.

This clonotype was detected many times. The V and J genes are TRBV6-2 or TRBV6-3 and TRBJ2-5, with a weak D call TRBD1 (6 bases). The CDR3 sequence is 14 residues long. Germline assignment: CDR1 MNHEY and CDR2 SVGEGT. V gave up 5 bases and J gave up 1 base, with 11 bases separating them. CDR3 coding DNA: TGTGCCAGCAGTCCACTGGACAGCCAAGAGACCCAGTACTTC. It encodes CASSPLDSQETQYF.

This clonotype was seen more than once but under ten times. V usage is TRBV7-3 and J usage is TRBJ2-3; D remains unclear. V lost 2 bases, J lost 4 bases, and 7 bases lay in between. There are 13 residues in the CDR3. Per germline, CDR1 SGHTA and CDR2 FQGTGA. As DNA, the CDR3 is TGTGCCAGCAGCTTAGGTCCAGCAGATACGCAGTATTTT. Its translation: CASSLGPADTQYF.

This clonotype appeared a few times. CDR3 sequence reads: CASSLIRGPVYEQYF. CDR3 sequence (DNA): TGTGCCAGCAGCTTAATTAGGGGACCTGTCTACGAGCAGTACTTC. The chain employs TRBV11-2 and TRBJ2-7; D tentatively fits TRBD1 or TRBD2 (5 bases each). Trimming left V 2 bases short and J 3 bases short, with 14 bases between. Per the germline V gene, CDR1 is SGHAT and CDR2 is FQNNGV. The CDR3 sequence is 15 residues long.

This clonotype was seen only a few times. This chain links TRBV20-1 with TRBJ1-4; tentative D call: TRBD1 (5 bases). Trimming left V 0 bases short and J 17 bases short, with 16 bases between. CDR1 is DFQATT, CDR2 SNEGSKA, per germline (reference sequence). CDR3 length equals 12 residues. Written as DNA, the CDR3 is TGCAGTGCTAGAGACCTACCGGGACCCAATTTTTTT. Its translation is CSARDLPGPNFF.

This clonotype was counted ten times or more. The chain combines TRBV6-4 with TRBJ2-1; TRBD2 matches 11 bases. Germline CDR1 MRHNA, CDR2 SNTAGT. The CDR3 has 14 residues. Germline trimming cut 4 bases from V and 6 bases from J; bases unmatched to any gene: 2. The CDR3, as DNA: TGTGCCAGCAGTGTACTAGCGGGGGCCAATGAGCAGTTCTTC. Its translation: CASSVLAGANEQFF.

The table lists this clonotype with many counts. The chain combines TRBV29-1 with TRBJ2-6; D possibly uses TRBD1 or TRBD2 (5 bases each). CDR1 and CDR2 from the germline V gene are SQVTM and ANQGSEA. CDR3 size: 16 residues. V was clipped by 1 base and J by 0 bases, with 10 bases between them. CDR3 nucleotide sequence: TGCAGCGTTGAAGGGGACGGACACTCTGGGGCCAACGTCCTGACTTTC. Its translation is CSVEGDGHSGANVLTF.

The genes are TRBV12-3 or TRBV12-4 and TRBJ1-1, with a weak D call TRBD1 (6 bases). The CDR3 loop spans 14 amino acids. V dropped 6 bases and J dropped 1 base, with 12 bases sitting between them. Here the CDR3 DNA reads TGTGCCAGCAGCGTCGGGGGGCGGAACACTGAAGCTTTCTTT. Protein product: CASSVGGRNTEAFF.

There are many counts of this clonotype. J is TRBJ2-7 and V is TRBV7-9; TRBD2 aligns across 9 bases. Germline values: CDR1 SEHNR, CDR2 FQNEAQ (reference sequence). J gave up 5 bases and V 2 bases, and 4 bases lay outside the gene matches. CDR3 size: 14 residues. CDR3: CASSLPIAGDEQYF. The CDR3 DNA sequence: TGTGCCAGCAGCTTACCAATAGCGGGGGACGAGCAGTACTTC.

CDR3 nucleotides: TGTGCCAGCAGCTTTACAGGTGGGATCTCCTACAATGAGCAGTTCTTC. Translating it yields CASSFTGGISYNEQFF. J is TRBJ2-1 and V is TRBV7-3; TRBD1 is a possible D gene (5 bases). V was clipped by 3 bases and J by 0 bases, with 12 bases between them. The CDR3 sequence is 16 residues long. The germline V gene encodes CDR1 SGHTA and CDR2 FQGTGA.

This clonotype was recorded at least ten times. The chain employs TRBV11-2 and TRBJ1-1, with D unclear. The CDR3 sequence is 11 residues long. CDR1 and CDR2 (germline): SGHAT, FQNNGV. Trimming removed 5 bases from V and 7 bases from J, with 8 bases in between. For the CDR3, the DNA is TGTGCCAGCAGCCTTTCCGGTGAAGCTTTCTTT. Its translation is CASSLSGEAFF. Drawing the rest from reference TRBV11-2 and TRBJ1-1, the complete variable domain is EAGVAQSPRYKIIEKRQSVAFWCNPISGHATLYWYQQILGQGPKLLIQFQNNGVVDDSQLPKDRFSAERLKGVDSTLKIQPAKLEDSAVYLCASSLSGEAFFGQGTRLTVV.